Listed below are T cell receptor beta chains from one sample, sequenced in a study of blood T cells in healthy people across ages. TCRdb fed the 5' RACE reads into MiXCR, producing one record per CDR3 protein. The sample contains about 1.5 million distinct CDR3 sequences, approximately 43% of which appear only once. The specimen was blood. The receptors derive from a woman in her late teens or twenties in good health. The conserved cysteine and the conserved F or W are not part of the CDR3 here.

J gene: TRBJ2-5; V gene: TRBV6-2/TRBV6-3; CDR3 protein: ASSGRLAGVVLETQY
J gene: TRBJ2-7; V gene: TRBV29-1; CDR3 protein: SVEGQGVAEQY
J gene: TRBJ1-4; V gene: TRBV20-1; CDR3 protein: SARVRTDLEKLF
J gene: TRBJ2-3; V gene: TRBV29-1; CDR3 protein: SAQTGPDTQY
J gene: TRBJ2-3; V gene: TRBV12-3/TRBV12-4; CDR3 protein: ASSSMRGAVATDTQY
J gene: TRBJ2-4; V gene: TRBV3-1; CDR3 protein: ASSQDLGAKNIQY
J gene: TRBJ2-7; V gene: TRBV4-3; CDR3 protein: ASSHAPGGDYEQY
J gene: TRBJ1-3; V gene: TRBV4-1; CDR3 protein: ASSRSVDSSGNTIY
J gene: TRBJ2-7; V gene: TRBV4-2; CDR3 protein: ASSQEAGMDYEQY
J gene: TRBJ2-3; V gene: TRBV4-3; CDR3 protein: ASSQAEKTRSRHTQY
J gene: TRBJ1-1; V gene: TRBV10-3; CDR3 protein: ASLGLLNTEAF
J gene: TRBJ1-4; V gene: TRBV28; CDR3 protein: ASSLGIQNLNEKLF
J gene: TRBJ2-2; V gene: TRBV29-1; CDR3 protein: SVRTSGSVTGELF
J gene: TRBJ2-7; V gene: TRBV20-1; CDR3 protein: SAKLAGGDEQY
J gene: .; V gene: TRBV7-8; CDR3 protein: ASSPGGATYNEQY
J gene: TRBJ2-6; V gene: TRBV6-8; CDR3 protein: ASSYAEWPGANVLT
J gene: TRBJ1-1; V gene: TRBV2; CDR3 protein: ASIPSTANTEAF
J gene: TRBJ2-7; V gene: TRBV7-2; CDR3 protein: ASSLEVVDRGSYEQY
J gene: TRBJ1-1; V gene: TRBV5-1; CDR3 protein: ASSLPDGTEAF
J gene: TRBJ1-1; V gene: TRBV29-1; CDR3 protein: SVSVRWGSEAF
J gene: TRBJ1-5; V gene: TRBV20-1; CDR3 protein: SARGGRPVESPQH
J gene: TRBJ2-7; V gene: TRBV4-1; CDR3 protein: ASSNGQGTGEQY
J gene: TRBJ2-7; V gene: TRBV5-1; CDR3 protein: ASSLAGKFGQY
J gene: TRBJ1-1; V gene: TRBV25-1; CDR3 protein: ASSETGTGNKEAF
J gene: TRBJ2-5; V gene: TRBV5-1; CDR3 protein: ASSDNQETQY
J gene: TRBJ2-7; V gene: TRBV7-2; CDR3 protein: ASSFHDYEQY
J gene: TRBJ2-5; V gene: TRBV6-1; CDR3 protein: ASIKTGWEQY
J gene: TRBJ1-4; V gene: TRBV28; CDR3 protein: AAGTGGSSEEKLF
J gene: TRBJ2-5; V gene: TRBV12-3/TRBV12-4; CDR3 protein: ASSLRQMGETQY
J gene: TRBJ2-7; V gene: TRBV20-1; CDR3 protein: SATGLANEQY
J gene: TRBJ2-1; V gene: TRBV20-1; CDR3 protein: SARLRTSRDEQF
J gene: TRBJ2-7; V gene: TRBV10-3; CDR3 protein: AISVGLDYEQY
J gene: TRBJ2-1; V gene: TRBV6-5; CDR3 protein: ATQDGYTYNEQF
J gene: TRBJ2-5; V gene: TRBV29-1; CDR3 protein: SVNAIFAETQY
J gene: TRBJ1-2; V gene: TRBV7-2; CDR3 protein: ASSLRQGGSYGHT
J gene: TRBJ2-5; V gene: TRBV9; CDR3 protein: ASSGQGMGAQY
J gene: TRBJ1-1; V gene: TRBV20-1; CDR3 protein: SARDLWWDRDMNTEAF
J gene: TRBJ1-5; V gene: TRBV5-6; CDR3 protein: ASSLGQRDQPQH
J gene: TRBJ1-2; V gene: TRBV2; CDR3 protein: ASSDLRGGDGYT
J gene: TRBJ2-7; V gene: TRBV6-2/TRBV6-3; CDR3 protein: ASTQDRDRGYNEQY
J gene: TRBJ2-1; V gene: TRBV11-2; CDR3 protein: ASSTYRVPHNEQF
J gene: TRBJ2-1; V gene: TRBV3-1; CDR3 protein: ASSDDSSSYNEQF
J gene: TRBJ2-1; V gene: TRBV27; CDR3 protein: ASSLSDPGFSYNEQF